This T cell receptor beta chain was captured in a study of beta chain features in type 1 diabetes (dated by TCRdb to 2017 to 2018). In the study overall: Mean age, gender distribution, total cell number and subset yield did not differ between patients and healthy donors. A total of roughly 100 million sorted cells were examined across all samples, and the number of cells per subset was strongly correlated with RNA yield. In the study, TCRB repertoires of sorted circulating CD4+ T cell subsets from recently diagnosed type 1 diabetes patients were compared with those of matched healthy donors. Naive and central memory subsets were obtained from all 30 or so donors, but regulatory and stem cell-like memory subsets were isolated from only 8 patients and 8 healthy donors.

What the study reported, not specific to this receptor: Shorter templates might have been favored by PCR, but patient and control samples were amplified and corrected together, so both groups would have been affected equally by any skew. Naive, central memory and regulatory TCRB repertoires appeared to be more alike among patients than among healthy donors. Type 1 diabetes patients showed a moderate but significant shortening of TCRB CDR3 length in all four CD4+ subsets. Patients with type 1 diabetes made fewer insertions and deleted more nucleotides at VDJ recombination sites, implying thymic rearrangement abnormalities. Sequencing cDNA rather than genomic DNA could over-represent highly expressing activated cells, although activation and CD3 levels did not differ between groups. Only small numbers of individuals were included in the HLA sub-analyses, which left unresolved whether HLA type had any influence on TCRB rearrangement.

Each donor gave one peripheral blood draw, averaging approximately 110 mL, which was collected into heparinised tubes. Using a panel that included CD45RO, CCR7, CD25, CD127, CD95 and CD27, naive, central memory, regulatory and stem cell-like memory CD4+ T cells were sorted on a BD FACSAria II. Purity was above 95% for every sorted population. PBMCs were isolated immediately by Lymphoprep density gradient centrifugation and stained directly without culture. To minimize batch effects, samples were stained and sorted in pairs, one healthy donor with one patient per experiment. In regard to this clone: No antigen is known for it. No much larger clone is present one base from it, and per-base qualities are unavailable.

The entire isolated RNA was reverse transcribed using the High Capacity cDNA Reverse Transcription Kit, and thus expressed TCRB transcripts were sequenced. Naive, central memory and regulatory T cell samples underwent deep immunoSEQ sequencing, averaging approximately 3.3 million total reads per sample. Sorted cells were lysed in RLT buffer and RNA was extracted with DNase-treated RNeasy Micro or Mini kits, depending on cell number. Each cell subset was processed separately to prevent cross-contamination, with patient and healthy donor samples processed together. The immunoSEQ multiplex PCR was used to amplify TCRB sequences from cDNA, generating 87-bp fragments that spanned the CDR3 region. Amplicons were sequenced on the Illumina HiSeq platform. The authors processed their data as follows. Synthetic template baselines were used to correct PCR bias computationally, reads within Hamming distance 2 were collapsed together, and singletons that could not be merged were discarded. Reads were aligned against IMGT so that V, D and J genes, CDR3 length and insertions or deletions at six rearrangement sites could be assigned. Within each subset, clonotype counts were normalized to sorted cell number, and only after that were true diversity and Gini coefficients computed with the tcR R package. The overlap coefficient, calculated on TCRB nucleotide sequences, was used to quantify repertoire sharing. Out-of-frame TCRB sequences from naive cells were analyzed as a proxy for the pre-selection repertoire. Sourced from immuneACCESS, this table was stored by TCRdb with only in-frame sequences that have V and J called. A share of the clones is absent; for the studies checked, an unresolved V gene accounts for under half, and the remainder has no known explanation. V, J and clone size reflect that table, while D and trimming were determined from the DNA. This sample has about 650,000 clones in its table, and around 12% of those were observed once. Approximately 0.11% of the sample lies in the top ten.

This sequence originates from a man aged 25 to 40 with type 1 diabetes. The specimen sequenced was naive CD4+ T cells from blood. In light of the paper, this sample's cell subset or site label describes: true naive CD4+ T cells.

The CDR3 corresponds to CASSHGGLFTGELFF. The base sequence is TGTGCCAGCAGCCATGGGGGACTTTTCACCGGGGAGCTGTTTTTT. This chain joins TRBV14 to TRBJ2-2; the D gene is perhaps TRBD2, from 6 matching bases. The CDR3 spans 15 residues, from the cysteine through the phenylalanine. The sequence is cut down to CDR3 DNA, 45 bases in frame from base 1. Per the germline V gene, SGHDN is the CDR1 and FVKESK is the CDR2. V was cut back by 3 bases and J by 4 bases, leaving a gap of 12 bases between them.